This T cell receptor (beta chain) was sequenced during a study of OX40 agonist ivuxolimab in advanced cancers. Turning to the study itself: Of the patients, three showed partial responses, one with hepatocellular carcinoma and two with cutaneous melanoma. Study-level findings and limits: Fewer expanded clones were found on average in CD4+ than in CD8+ T cells.

CDR3 length: 16 amino acids. V lost 5 bases and J 2 bases, leaving 18 bases between the germline ends. The germline V gene has CDR1 MNHEY and CDR2 SMNVEV (reference sequence). As concerns this clone: As yet, its antigen is unknown.

TCRdb's table, derived via immunoSEQ multiplex PCR, lists solely in-frame clones and lacks some. The sample records fewer than 65,000 clones, roughly 92% being singletons. V is TRBV27 and J is TRBJ1-2; D is unresolved. The material was CD4+ or CD8+ T cells sorted from blood, obtained in a trial of the OX40 agonist ivuxolimab. This TCR came from an adult with an advanced solid tumor such as melanoma, head and neck, liver or kidney cancer. The CDR3 region is CASSVSGFGSNYGYTF. CDR3 nucleotide sequence: TGTGCCAGCAGTGTTTCGGGATTCGGTTCGAACTATGGCTACACCTTC.